This T cell receptor beta chain was obtained from a study of blood T cell repertoires in COVID-19. In the study overall: COVID-19 samples, acute and convalescent, were from the United States, Italy and Spain. PBMCs, B-cell-depleted T cells, or T cells provided the cDNA or gDNA that made up the material.

Assay: immunoSEQ multiplex PCR; the TCRdb copy retains only in-frame clones and omits some. The table lists approximately 220,000 clones, around 87% of them singletons. Ages ranged from about 18 to 89 years, with residence in around 24 US areas. Cohorts were assigned according to the clinical history that participants reported. CDR3 length equals 12 residues. With 11 bases removed from V and 7 bases from J, the gap between germline ends came to 17 bases. The chain has TRBV12-3 or TRBV12-4 and TRBJ1-2; D not certain. The origin of this receptor is a woman aged 18-30 years in a cohort exposed to, infected with or recovered from COVID-19 (not recorded which). Sample: PBMCs or T cells enriched from blood (not recorded which). The CDR3 loop is CACGLGMGGYTF. The CDR3 DNA sequence: TGTGCCTGTGGACTGGGGATGGGTGGCTACACCTTC.